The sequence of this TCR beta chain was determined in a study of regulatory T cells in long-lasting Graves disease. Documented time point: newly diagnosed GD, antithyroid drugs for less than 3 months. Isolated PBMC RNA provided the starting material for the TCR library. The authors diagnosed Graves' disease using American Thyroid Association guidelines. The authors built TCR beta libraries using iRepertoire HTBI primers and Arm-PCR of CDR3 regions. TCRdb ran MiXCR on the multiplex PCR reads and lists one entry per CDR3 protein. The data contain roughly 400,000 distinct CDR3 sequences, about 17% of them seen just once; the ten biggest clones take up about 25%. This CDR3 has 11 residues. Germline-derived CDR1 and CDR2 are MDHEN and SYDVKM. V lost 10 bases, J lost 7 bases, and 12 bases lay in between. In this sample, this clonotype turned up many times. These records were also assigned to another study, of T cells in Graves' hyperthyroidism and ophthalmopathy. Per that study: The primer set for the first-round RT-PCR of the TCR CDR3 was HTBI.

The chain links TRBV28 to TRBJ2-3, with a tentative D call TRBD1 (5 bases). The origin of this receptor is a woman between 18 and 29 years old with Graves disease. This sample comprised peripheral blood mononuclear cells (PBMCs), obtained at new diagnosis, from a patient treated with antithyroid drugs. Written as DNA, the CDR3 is TGTGCCATCCAGGGTTCAAATACGCAGTATTTT. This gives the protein CAIQGSNTQYF.